This T cell receptor beta chain came from a study of regulatory T cells in long-lasting Graves disease. Assembly of TCR beta libraries relied on iRepertoire HTBI primers together with Arm-PCR of CDR3 regions. TCRdb itself ran the multiplex PCR reads through MiXCR, one entry per CDR3 protein. Here the sample spans 530,000 or so distinct CDR3 sequences, around an eighth being singletons. General study results and limits: Newly diagnosed disease favored TRBV20-1 and TRBJ2-1 over persistent disease.

Time point in this sample: newly diagnosed GD, antithyroid drugs for less than 3 months. The TCR library used RNA extracted from PBMCs. The guidelines of the American Thyroid Association were the basis for diagnosing Graves' disease. Between the trimmed V and J ends, which lost 6 bases and 11 bases, there was a span of 19 bases. CDR1 is MDHEN and CDR2 is SYDVKM in the germline V gene. The CDR3 totals 13 residues. In this sample, this clonotype turned up many times. As yet, its antigen is unknown. A further study also used this sample, focusing on T cells in Graves' hyperthyroidism and ophthalmopathy. Turning to that study: Using the HTBI primer set, a first-round RT-PCR was run on the TCR CDR3. Most clonotypes expanded in the thyroid (above 0.001) were also present in blood.

The chain links TRBV28 to TRBJ1-1; tentative D call: TRBD1 (5 bases). The source of this sequence is a man in his thirties or forties with Graves disease. The source was peripheral blood mononuclear cells (PBMCs), collected at new diagnosis, from a patient treated with antithyroid drugs. The chain's CDR3 is CASSPMGGVLAFF. CDR3 DNA sequence: TGTGCCAGCAGCCCGATGGGAGGGGTCCTCGCTTTCTTT.